This entry lists 3 T cell receptor beta chains sequenced from one sample in a study of T-cell memory formation after mild COVID-19. MiXCR was run by TCRdb on the 5' RACE reads, yielding one entry per CDR3 protein. The sample has some 190,000 distinct CDR3 sequences, around 16% seen once; the top ten hold roughly 2.4%. Sequencing was carried out using PBMCs or a T cell subset sorted from them (not recorded which). All receptors derive from an adult woman who had mild COVID-19 (a few samples of this study predate the infection). Cell type and time point are not known.

The CDR3 nucleotides read TGCGCCAGCAGCTTGGCTACGGACTACCCTCTTTCGGGGGACAATGAGCAGTTCTTC. Encoded protein: CASSLATDYPLSGDNEQFF. This rearrangement joins TRBV5-1 to TRBJ2-1; D might be TRBD2 (6 bases). V was clipped by 0 bases and J by 5 bases, with 24 bases between them. Germline V lookup: CDR1 SGHRS, CDR2 YFSETQ. The CDR3 totals 19 residues.

The gene calls are TRBV5-1 and TRBJ1-6; maybe TRBD1 (5 bases). This CDR3 has 15 residues. CDR1 and CDR2 from the germline V gene are SGHRS and YFSETQ. Trimming removed 2 bases from V and 8 bases from J, with 14 bases in between. CDR3 in amino acids: CASSLAGPNYSPLHF. The CDR3 DNA reads as TGCGCCAGCAGCTTAGCAGGGCCAAACTATTCACCCCTCCACTTT.

Only a few counts were recorded for this clonotype. The chain has TRBV29-1 and TRBJ2-3; the D gene is possibly TRBD2 (6 bases). V dropped 2 bases and J dropped 0 bases, with 18 bases sitting between them. This CDR3 is built from 17 residues. Looked up from germline, CDR1 is SQVTM and CDR2 is ANQGSEA. The CDR3 nucleotides read TGCAGCGTTGAAAGGGCCGCTGCTAGCGCCAGCACAGATACGCAGTATTTT. It encodes CSVERAAASASTDTQYF.